The source of this T cell receptor (beta chain) is a study of CD8 T cells in ankylosing spondylitis. Findings and limits, study-wide: Seemingly distinctive of ankylosing spondylitis blood was a TCR beta motif formed by eight highly homologous variants.

This clonotype was observed a few times. The antigen is not known. TCRdb passed the 5' RACE reads through MiXCR, listing each CDR3 protein once. This sample has approximately 540,000 distinct CDR3 sequences; 9.5% to 15% occur once, and the top ten carry over 6.5%. The V segment lost 6 bases and the J segment 6 bases; nucleotides outside the gene matches: 9. The CDR3 runs to 15 residues. The germline gives CDR1 ENHRY, CDR2 SYGVKD. The V and J genes are TRBV10-3 and TRBJ2-2; 8 bases fit TRBD2. The clonotype was recovered from a male donor with ankylosing spondylitis. Sequenced: blood, either unsorted or a sorted T cell fraction (not recorded which). CDR3 loop: CAIRRLAGGSGELFF. The CDR3 DNA reads TGTGCCATCAGGCGACTGGCGGGAGGTTCCGGGGAGCTGTTTTTT.